What follows is one TCR beta chain and its context. Its matching antigen is unknown. The data are from a study of long-term antiretroviral therapy in people with HIV. Study-level background: The oldest specimens predate the 2015 immediate-ART recommendation by about a decade.

Inclusion required at least two post-ART and at least one pre-ART PBMC samples. CDR1 is GTSNPN and CDR2 is SVGIG in the germline V gene (reference sequence). Trimming pared 2 bases from V and 2 bases from J, leaving 13 bases between. This CDR3 is 15 amino acids long. General observations from the study: From about 2003 to 2018, blood was obtained, possibly while participants received older ART regimens.

The authors ran the immunoSEQ assay, v3.0, at survey level. Produced via immunoSEQ multiplex PCR; TCRdb's table is partial and in-frame only. The profile shows over 7,000 clones, about four fifths of them singletons. This material consisted of unsorted PBMCs, taken 0.1 years after starting antiretroviral therapy. The sequence was obtained from a middle-aged man with HIV. V and J are TRBV30 and TRBJ1-5; a possible D gene is TRBD1 (5 bases). CDR3 sequence (DNA): TGTGCCTGGAGTCAGTGGGGGAGTGGCAATCAGCCCCAGCATTTT. Protein: CAWSQWGSGNQPQHF.